This TCR beta chain was sequenced during a study of T-cell reconstitution after alpha-beta-depleted transplantation in children. During its preparation, the TCRbeta library received unique molecular identifiers. MiXCR, applied by TCRdb to the PCR reads, yields one record per CDR3 protein. The sample includes 90,000 to 150,000 distinct CDR3 sequences, roughly 24% seen only once; the top ten take about 11%. This clonotype was observed a few times. Germline loops: CDR1 DFQATT, CDR2 SNEGSKA (reference sequence). This CDR3 has 15 residues. The trim removed 0 bases at V and 6 bases at J, leaving 9 bases unmatched.

This sample comprised PBMCs, mostly from graft donor cells, obtained 180 days after TCRalphabeta/CD19-depleted stem cell transplant. This receptor was taken from a male patient between 2 and 15 years old who had a stem cell transplant for chronic granulomatous disease, so the T cells may come from the graft donor. V and J are TRBV20-1 and TRBJ2-5; the match to TRBD2 covers 8 bases. The CDR3, as DNA: TGCAGTGCTAGAGATTTTAAGCGGGAGTTGAAGACCCAGTACTTC. This translates into CSARDFKRELKTQYF.